The entry that follows covers one T cell receptor (beta chain) sequence. Its antigen is not known. Each of the donors was a healthy bone marrow donor. Donors had nominal health at sampling but likely had unrecorded immune exposures. With 4 bases clipped from V and 1 base from J, the junction kept 6 bases outside the gene matches. This CDR3 region has 16 residues. The germline V gene has CDR1 MDHEN and CDR2 SYDVKM. This sample is part of a study of cytomegalovirus exposure and HLA in healthy donors. Study results and limitations: The authors later found most CMV-associated TCR beta chains appeared HLA-restricted.

The PCR contained 60 Vbeta and 13 Jbeta primers. The data were produced by immunoSEQ multiplex PCR, yet TCRdb's version contains in-frame clones alone and is incomplete. The sample yields about 190,000 clones, about four fifths seen once. The gene calls are TRBV28 and TRBJ2-2; the match to TRBD1 covers 7 bases. The receptor was derived from a woman in her thirties in good health and CMV-seropositive. Sequencing input: PBMCs. The CDR3 here is CASSSKDRLNTGELFF. CDR3 nucleotide sequence: TGTGCCAGCAGTTCAAAGGACAGGCTGAACACCGGGGAGCTGTTTTTT. Looking up the rest from reference TRBV28 and TRBJ2-2 gives the full variable domain: DVKVTQSSRYLVKRTGEKVFLECVQDMDHENMFWYRQDPGLGLRLIYFSYDVKMKEKGDIPEGYSVSREKKERFSLILESASTNQTSMYLCASSSKDRLNTGELFFGEGSRLTVL.